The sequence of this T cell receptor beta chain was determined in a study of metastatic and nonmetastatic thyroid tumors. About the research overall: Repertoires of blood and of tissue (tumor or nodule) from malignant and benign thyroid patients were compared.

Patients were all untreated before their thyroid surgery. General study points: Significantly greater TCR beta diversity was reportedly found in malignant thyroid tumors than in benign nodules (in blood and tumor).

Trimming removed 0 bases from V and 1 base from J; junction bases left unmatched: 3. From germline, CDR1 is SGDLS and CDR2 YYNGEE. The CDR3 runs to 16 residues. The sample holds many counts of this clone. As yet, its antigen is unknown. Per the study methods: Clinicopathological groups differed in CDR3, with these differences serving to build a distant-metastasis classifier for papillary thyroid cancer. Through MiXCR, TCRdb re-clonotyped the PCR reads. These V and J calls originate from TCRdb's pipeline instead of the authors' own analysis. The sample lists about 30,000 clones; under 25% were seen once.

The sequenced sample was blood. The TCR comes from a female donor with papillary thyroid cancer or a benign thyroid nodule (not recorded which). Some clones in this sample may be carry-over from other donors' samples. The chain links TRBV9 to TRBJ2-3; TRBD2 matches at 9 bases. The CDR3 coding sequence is TGTGCCAGCAGCGTAGCAGCGGGAGGTGGCACAGATACGCAGTATTTT. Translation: CASSVAAGGGTDTQYF.